These 3 T cell receptor beta chains came from one sample sequenced in a study of T cell responses to AZD1222 COVID-19 vaccine. Method: immunoSEQ multiplex PCR; TCRdb's copy keeps in-frame clones and lacks some. The profile shows around 150,000 clones, more than 85% of them singletons. Source: peripheral blood, taken 28 days after the second AZD1222 dose. These receptors all stem from an adult who received the AZD1222 COVID-19 vaccine.

The chain is built from TRBV19 and TRBJ2-3; D remains unclear. Germline V lookup: CDR1 LNHDA, CDR2 SQIVND (reference sequence). V was shortened by 1 base and J by 1 base, with 12 bases between the two germline ends. CDR3 size: 16 residues. In nucleotides, the CDR3 is TGTGCCAGTAGTATAGTGGCAGGCTCCGGCACAGATACGCAGTATTTT. Amino acids: CASSIVAGSGTDTQYF. The whole variable domain, filled in from reference TRBV19 and TRBJ2-3, reads DGGITQSPKYLFRKEGQNVTLSCEQNLNHDAMYWYRQDPGQGLRLIYYSQIVNDFQKGDIAEGYSVSREKKESFPLTVTSAQKNPTAFYLCASSIVAGSGTDTQYFGPGTRLTVL.

The gene calls are TRBV5-5 and TRBJ2-6; D is uncertain. V was trimmed by 2 bases and J by 0 bases, leaving 6 bases between them. CDR1 and CDR2 from the germline V gene are SGHKS and YYEKEE (reference sequence). The CDR3 extends over 15 amino acids. CDR3 DNA: TGTGCCAGCAGCTTTAGCCGCTCTGGGGCCAACGTCCTGACTTTC. This sequence encodes CASSFSRSGANVLTF.

The chain carries TRBV27 and TRBJ2-7; maybe TRBD1 (5 bases). Germline CDR1 is MNHEY and CDR2 is SMNVEV (reference sequence). V lost 2 bases and J 3 bases, leaving 14 bases between the germline ends. The length of the CDR3 is 15 residues. CDR3 nucleotides: TGTGCCAGCAGTTTACAGGGCGCGCGTATCTACGAGCAGTACTTC. Translating it yields CASSLQGARIYEQYF.